One sample yielded the 24 T cell receptor beta chains listed below, sequenced in a study of human T cells and chemical hapten exposure. Stated time point: patch test 1, 2 weeks after DPC sensitization. Regarding treatment: therapeutic diphenylcyclopropenone sensitization with weekly scalp DPC. TCRdb used MiXCR to reprocess the RACE reads, holding one entry per CDR3 protein. This sample has under 450,000 distinct CDR3 sequences, with roughly 4.8% found just once. The source material was whole blood, sampled in connection with sensitization to the hapten diphenylcyclopropenone (DPC). The receptors stem from a woman aged 50 to 65 with alopecia areata. Some clones in this sample may be carry-over from other donors' samples.

This clonotype was seen ten or more times. The gene calls are TRBV5-1 and TRBJ1-2; D not certain. Germline values: CDR1 SGHRS, CDR2 YFSETQ. This CDR3 is built from 13 residues. V lost 0 bases, J lost 1 base, and 4 bases lay in between. The CDR3: CASSLEDNYGYTF. CDR3 nucleotides: TGCGCCAGCAGCTTGGAGGATAACTATGGCTACACCTTC.

The table lists this clonotype with a few counts. This chain joins TRBV24-1 and TRBJ1-5; 7 positions match TRBD1. CDR3 length: 14 amino acids. Germline V lookup: CDR1 KGHDR, CDR2 SFDVKD. Trimming cost V 4 bases and J 6 bases; bases outside gene matches: 5. CDR3 sequence: CATSEGDSFQPQHF. The DNA of the CDR3 is TGTGCCACCAGTGAGGGGGACAGCTTTCAGCCCCAGCATTTT.

This clonotype was seen a few times. The rearrangement links TRBV6-5 to TRBJ2-4; 8 bases align to TRBD1. With 6 bases clipped from V and 2 bases from J, the junction kept 9 bases outside the gene matches. Germline loops: CDR1 MNHEY, CDR2 SVGAGI. This CDR3 has 16 residues. Written as DNA, the CDR3 is TGTGCCAGCAGCTCCTCAGGGGGCCGTACCAAAAACATTCAGTACTTC. This sequence encodes CASSSSGGRTKNIQYF.

This clonotype has ten or more counts. J is TRBJ2-5 and V is TRBV2, with 7 nucleotides matching TRBD2. The V gene's germline CDR1 is SNHLY and CDR2 FYNNEI. With V trimmed by 1 base and J by 5 bases, 1 base remained unmatched. The CDR3 is made up of 13 amino acids. The CDR3 spells CASSEERGETQYF. The CDR3 DNA follows: TGTGCCAGCAGTGAAGAGCGGGGTGAGACCCAGTACTTC.

This clonotype turned up a few times. The chain has TRBV12-3 or TRBV12-4 and TRBJ2-3; TRBD1 is a possible D gene (6 bases). The CDR3 covers 13 residues. The germline V and J ends were trimmed by 5 bases and 14 bases, with 20 bases remaining between them. In DNA form, the CDR3 reads TGTGCCAGCAGTGTAGAGACAGGACAGAAACGGTATTTT. Encoded protein: CASSVETGQKRYF.

With regard to this clonotype: A read error may explain this, as a much larger clone is one base away. Here the CDR3 reads CASSLLRGAVSGIQYF. DNA of the CDR3: TGTGCCAGCAGTCTACTACGGGGGGCGGTGAGCGGCATTCAGTACTTC. The V call is TRBV28, the J call TRBJ2-4, with D possibly matching TRBD2 (7 bases). The CDR3 runs 16 residues. Between the trimmed V and J ends, which lost 5 bases and 9 bases, there was a span of 23 bases. The V gene's germline CDR1 is MDHEN and CDR2 SYDVKM.

This clonotype was detected ten times or more. The chain is built from TRBV24-1 and TRBJ2-2; maybe TRBD2 (5 bases). Trimming took 6 bases from V and 1 from J, leaving 14 bases between them. CDR3 size: 16 residues. Germline lookup yields CDR1 KGHDR and CDR2 SFDVKD. CDR3 nucleotide sequence: TGTGCCACCAGTCGGGGTGGGAATCGGAACACCGGGGAGCTGTTTTTT. Translation gives CATSRGGNRNTGELFF.

The chain links TRBV2 to TRBJ1-2; 10 bases match TRBD1. The germline CDR1 and CDR2 sequences are SNHLY and FYNNEI. The length of the CDR3 is 17 residues. V lost 5 bases to trimming and J lost 6 bases; unmatched junction nucleotides: 15. As DNA, the CDR3 is TGTGCCAGCAGTCCCCTCCCACCGGGACAGGGGAGGAATGGCTACACCTTC. It yields the protein CASSPLPPGQGRNGYTF.

This clonotype was counted ten times or more. The rearrangement joins TRBV2 to TRBJ1-2; 8 nucleotides match TRBD1. Germline CDR1 SNHLY, CDR2 FYNNEI. CDR3 length equals 14 residues. V dropped 6 bases and J dropped 5; count of bases not matched to a gene: 8. The CDR3 loop is CASRADRVLYGYTF. CDR3 sequence (DNA): TGTGCCAGCAGGGCGGACAGGGTTTTGTATGGCTACACCTTC.

This clonotype was seen a handful of times. J is TRBJ2-4 and V is TRBV7-2, with 8 bases lining up with TRBD1. In germline, CDR1 is SGHTA, CDR2 FQGNSA. With V trimmed by 2 bases and J by 3 bases, 6 bases remained unmatched. The CDR3 is 16 amino acids. CDR3 in DNA: TGTGCCAGCAGCTTATCGACAGGGGACGTCAAAAACATTCAGTACTTC. Translating gives CASSLSTGDVKNIQYF.

This clonotype was detected many times. The rearrangement links TRBV4-3 to TRBJ2-1, with no clear D. Germline V gene data show CDR1 as LGHNA and CDR2 as YSLEER. Trimming pared 3 bases from V and 5 bases from J, leaving 11 bases between. The CDR3 contains 14 residues. In DNA form, the CDR3 reads TGCGCCAGCAGCCACTTATCTGACCACAATGAGCAGTTCTTC. Amino acids: CASSHLSDHNEQFF.

The chain couples TRBV4-2 to TRBJ1-5; D unclear. The germline V gene has CDR1 LGHNA and CDR2 YNFKEQ. V shed 3 bases and J shed 0 bases, with 15 bases lying between them. The CDR3 is 17 amino acids. CDR3 nucleotides: TGTGCCAGCAGCCAGACCGGGATAAGGAGTAGCAATCAGCCCCAGCATTTT. Residues: CASSQTGIRSSNQPQHF.

This clonotype has a count of ten or more. The chain has TRBV12-3 or TRBV12-4 and TRBJ2-1, with a tentative D call TRBD1 (6 bases). V dropped 6 bases and J dropped 4 bases, with 10 bases sitting between them. There are 13 residues in the CDR3. The CDR3, as DNA: TGTGCCAGCAGCCCCACAGGGTACAATGAGCAGTTCTTC. It is translated as CASSPTGYNEQFF.

This clonotype appeared many times. V gene TRBV29-1 combines with J gene TRBJ1-1; no reliable D call. This CDR3 has 12 residues. CDR1 is SQVTM, CDR2 ANQGSEA, per germline. The ends were cut back, 8 bases at V and 3 bases at J, with 13 bases in the middle. This CDR3 is CSLTDGDTEAFF. The CDR3 DNA reads as TGCAGCCTTACGGACGGGGACACTGAAGCTTTCTTT.

This clonotype was seen repeatedly, ten times or more. The chain links TRBV27 to TRBJ2-2, with TRBD2 identical over 7 bases. The CDR3 is made up of 16 amino acids. Germline lookup yields CDR1 MNHEY and CDR2 SMNVEV (reference sequence). The ends lost 1 base at V and 5 bases at J; junction bases unmatched: 7. CDR3 loop: CASSLWGGRRTGELFF. The DNA of the CDR3 is TGTGCCAGCAGTTTATGGGGAGGGCGAAGAACCGGGGAGCTGTTTTTT.

This clonotype was picked up a small number of times. The chain employs TRBV20-1 and TRBJ1-6; perhaps TRBD1 as D (5 bases). Germline V gives CDR1 DFQATT, CDR2 SNEGSKA (reference sequence). Trimming pared 6 bases from V and 7 bases from J, leaving 13 bases between. The CDR3 sequence is 13 residues long. CDR3: CSAGAQSNSPLHF. The CDR3 DNA sequence: TGCAGTGCCGGGGCCCAGTCAAATTCACCCCTCCACTTT.

This clonotype was seen ten or more times. The chain is built from TRBV12-3 or TRBV12-4 and TRBJ2-7, with D perhaps TRBD1 or TRBD2 (5 bases each). V lost 2 bases to trimming and J lost 1 base, with 12 bases between them. The CDR3 extends over 15 amino acids. This chain's CDR3 is CASSLSGAPSYEQYF. In DNA form, the CDR3 reads TGTGCCAGCAGTTTATCCGGGGCACCATCCTACGAGCAGTACTTC.

This clonotype was counted at least ten times. The V and J genes are TRBV20-1 and TRBJ2-2; TRBD2 is a possible D gene (5 bases). This CDR3 is built from 14 residues. CDR1 is DFQATT, CDR2 SNEGSKA, per germline (reference sequence). V lost 4 bases to trimming and J lost 5 bases, with 14 bases between them. CDR3 DNA sequence: TGCAGTGCTACAAACGGGAATCCGACCGGGGAGCTGTTTTTT. Translating gives CSATNGNPTGELFF.

This clonotype was observed a few times. The chain employs TRBV27 and TRBJ2-7; 8 nucleotides line up with TRBD2. The germline gives CDR1 MNHEY, CDR2 SMNVEV (reference sequence). V was clipped by 4 bases and J by 4 bases; unmatched bases: 12. CDR3 length: 16 amino acids. CDR3 DNA: TGTGCCAGCAGTTCCGGTTCGGCGGGAGGCATTTACGAGCAGTACTTC. It encodes CASSSGSAGGIYEQYF.

The chain links TRBV18 to TRBJ1-5; D gene ambiguous. This CDR3 has 13 amino acids. Looked up from germline, CDR1 is KGHSH and CDR2 is LQKENI. Trimming took 3 bases from V and 5 from J, leaving 8 bases between them. For the CDR3, the DNA is TGTGCCAGCTCACCCATGCTGGATCAGCCCCAGCATTTT. This translates into CASSPMLDQPQHF.

The V call is TRBV6-6, the J call TRBJ2-3; 9 bases align to TRBD1. The germline CDR1 and CDR2 sequences are MNHNY and SVGAGI (reference sequence). This CDR3 has 14 amino acids. After removal of 7 bases from V and 3 bases from J, the junction contained 5 bases not matched to a gene. The CDR3 loop reads CASTSGTGTDTQYF. The CDR3 DNA sequence: TGTGCCAGCACCTCCGGGACAGGGACAGATACGCAGTATTTT.

This clonotype was seen a handful of times. The CDR3 coding sequence is TGTGCCAGCAGCTTGGGGCTGGGCGGTGAGGAGTACTTC. Protein product: CASSLGLGGEEYF. The chain has TRBV5-6 and TRBJ2-7; D is ambiguous. The CDR3 has 13 amino acids. Between the trimmed V and J ends, which lost 0 bases and 11 bases, there was a span of 15 bases. Germline V lookup: CDR1 SGHDT, CDR2 YYEEEE.

This clonotype was seen repeatedly, ten times or more. V gene TRBV5-1 combines with J gene TRBJ1-1; no reliable D call. Trimming shortened V by 5 bases and J by 4 bases, and 6 bases separated the two germline ends. This CDR3 is built from 11 residues. Looked up from germline, CDR1 is SGHRS and CDR2 is YFSETQ. CDR3 region: CASRYGTEAFF. The CDR3 bases are TGCGCCAGCAGGTATGGCACTGAAGCTTTCTTT.

This clonotype was observed many times. As DNA, the CDR3 is TGTGCCAGCAGCTTAGATCTCGAAATGGGCTCACCCCTCCACTTT. Translation gives CASSLDLEMGSPLHF. This sequence joins TRBV7-9 and TRBJ1-6; no firm D call. CDR3 length equals 15 residues. Trimming pared 1 base from V and 10 bases from J, leaving 14 bases between. Germline V gene sequence: CDR1 SEHNR, CDR2 FQNEAQ (reference sequence).